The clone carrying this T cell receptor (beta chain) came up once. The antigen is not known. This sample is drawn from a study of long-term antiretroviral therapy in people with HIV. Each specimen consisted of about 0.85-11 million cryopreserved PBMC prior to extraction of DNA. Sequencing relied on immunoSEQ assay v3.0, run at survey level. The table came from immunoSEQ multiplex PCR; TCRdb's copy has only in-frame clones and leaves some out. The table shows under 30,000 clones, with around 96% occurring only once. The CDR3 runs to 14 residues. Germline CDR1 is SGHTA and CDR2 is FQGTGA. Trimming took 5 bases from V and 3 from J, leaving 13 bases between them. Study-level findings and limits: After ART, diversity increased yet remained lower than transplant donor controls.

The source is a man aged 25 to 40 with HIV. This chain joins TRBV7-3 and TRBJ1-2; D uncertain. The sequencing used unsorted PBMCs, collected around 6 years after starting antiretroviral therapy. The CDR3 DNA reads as TGTGCCAGCAGCCCAAGCCCGGGAGACTATGGCTACACCTTC. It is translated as CASSPSPGDYGYTF.